This passage covers 2 T cell receptor beta chains from one sample sequenced in a study of cytomegalovirus exposure and HLA in healthy donors. PCR involved 60 Vbeta and 13 Jbeta primers. Repertoires were generated with immunoSEQ multiplex PCR, while TCRdb's copy carries only in-frame clones and drops some. The sample records fewer than 200,000 clones, roughly 77% being singletons. Material: PBMCs. The receptor set was obtained from a male donor in good health and CMV-seronegative.

The chain is built from TRBV12-5 and TRBJ2-6; TRBD1 is a possible D gene (5 bases). This CDR3 comprises 16 residues. Germline V gene lookup returns CDR1 LGHNT and CDR2 FRNRAP. V was trimmed by 1 base and J by 0 bases, leaving 7 bases between them. CDR3 amino acids: CASGLGDSSGANVLTF. The CDR3 nucleotides read TGTGCTAGTGGTTTGGGAGACAGCTCTGGGGCCAACGTCCTGACTTTC.

This chain connects TRBV28 to TRBJ2-1, with TRBD1 matching over 8 bases. The CDR3 extends over 17 amino acids. The germline gives CDR1 MDHEN, CDR2 SYDVKM. V dropped 6 bases and J dropped 4; count of bases not matched to a gene: 14. This chain's CDR3 is CASRPFPRTGRYNEQFF. Here the CDR3 DNA reads TGTGCCAGCAGGCCGTTTCCCCGGACAGGGAGGTACAATGAGCAGTTCTTC.